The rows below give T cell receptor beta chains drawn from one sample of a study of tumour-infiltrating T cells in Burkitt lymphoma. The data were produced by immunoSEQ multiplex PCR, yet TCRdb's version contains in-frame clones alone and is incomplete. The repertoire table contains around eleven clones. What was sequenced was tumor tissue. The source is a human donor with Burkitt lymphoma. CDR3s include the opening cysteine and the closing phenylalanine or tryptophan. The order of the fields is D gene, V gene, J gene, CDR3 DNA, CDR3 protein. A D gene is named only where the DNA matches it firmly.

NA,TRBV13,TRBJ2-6,TGTGCCAGCAGGATTTTAAAACTGAGTACAAAGTCGGGCCAACGTCCTGCTTTC,CASRILKLSTKSGQRPAF
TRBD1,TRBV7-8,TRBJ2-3,TGTGCCAGCAGCCAAGGGACAGGAGACGCCCGGGGTACGCAGTATTTT,CASSQGTGDARGTQYF
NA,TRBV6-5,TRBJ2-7,TGTGCCAGCAGTCTGGGGGGGACAGTATCCTACGAGCAGTACTTC,CASSLGGTVSYEQYF